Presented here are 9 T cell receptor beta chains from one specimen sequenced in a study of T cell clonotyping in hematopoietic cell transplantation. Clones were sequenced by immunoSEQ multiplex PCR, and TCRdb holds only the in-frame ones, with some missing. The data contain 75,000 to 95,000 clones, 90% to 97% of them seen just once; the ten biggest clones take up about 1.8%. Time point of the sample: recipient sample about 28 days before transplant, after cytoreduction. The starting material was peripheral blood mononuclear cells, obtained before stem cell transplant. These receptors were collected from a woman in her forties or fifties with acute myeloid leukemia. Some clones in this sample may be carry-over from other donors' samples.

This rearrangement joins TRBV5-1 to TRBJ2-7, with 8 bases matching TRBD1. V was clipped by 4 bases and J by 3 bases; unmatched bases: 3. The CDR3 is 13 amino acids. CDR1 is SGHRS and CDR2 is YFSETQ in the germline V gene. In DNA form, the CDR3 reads TGCGCCAGCAGCAAAGACAGGGGCTACGAGCAGTACTTC. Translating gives CASSKDRGYEQYF. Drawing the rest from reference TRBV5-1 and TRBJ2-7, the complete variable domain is KAGVTQTPRYLIKTRGQQVTLSCSPISGHRSVSWYQQTPGQGLQFLFEYFSETQRNKGNFPGRFSGRQFSNSRSEMNVSTLELGDSALYLCASSKDRGYEQYFGPGTRLTVT.

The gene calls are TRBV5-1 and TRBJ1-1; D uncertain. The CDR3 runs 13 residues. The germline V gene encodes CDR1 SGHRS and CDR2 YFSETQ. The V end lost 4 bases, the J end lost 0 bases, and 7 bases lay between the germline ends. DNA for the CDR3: TGCGCCAGCAGCCAAGAAATGAACACTGAAGCTTTCTTT. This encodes CASSQEMNTEAFF. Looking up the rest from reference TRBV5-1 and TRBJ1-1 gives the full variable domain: KAGVTQTPRYLIKTRGQQVTLSCSPISGHRSVSWYQQTPGQGLQFLFEYFSETQRNKGNFPGRFSGRQFSNSRSEMNVSTLELGDSALYLCASSQEMNTEAFFGQGTRLTVV.

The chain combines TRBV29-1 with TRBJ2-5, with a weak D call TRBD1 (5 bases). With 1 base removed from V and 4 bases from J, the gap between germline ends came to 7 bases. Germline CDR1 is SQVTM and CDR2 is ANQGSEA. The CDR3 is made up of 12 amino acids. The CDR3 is CSVEGGGETQYF. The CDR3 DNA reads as TGCAGCGTTGAAGGGGGCGGAGAGACCCAGTACTTC. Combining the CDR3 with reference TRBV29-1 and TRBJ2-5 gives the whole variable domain SAVISQKPSRDICQRGTSLTIQCQVDSQVTMMFWYRQQPGQSLTLIATANQGSEATYESGFVIDKFPISRPNLTFSTLTVSNMSPEDSSIYLCSVEGGGETQYFGPGTRLLVL.

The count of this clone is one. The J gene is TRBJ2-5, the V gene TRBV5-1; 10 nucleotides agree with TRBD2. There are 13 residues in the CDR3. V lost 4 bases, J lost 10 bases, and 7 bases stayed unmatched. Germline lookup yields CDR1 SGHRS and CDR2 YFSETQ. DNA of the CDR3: TGCGCCAGCAGCGATACTAGCGGGGAGGTCCAGTACTTC. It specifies CASSDTSGEVQYF. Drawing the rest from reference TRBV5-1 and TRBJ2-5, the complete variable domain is KAGVTQTPRYLIKTRGQQVTLSCSPISGHRSVSWYQQTPGQGLQFLFEYFSETQRNKGNFPGRFSGRQFSNSRSEMNVSTLELGDSALYLCASSDTSGEVQYFGPGTRLLVL.

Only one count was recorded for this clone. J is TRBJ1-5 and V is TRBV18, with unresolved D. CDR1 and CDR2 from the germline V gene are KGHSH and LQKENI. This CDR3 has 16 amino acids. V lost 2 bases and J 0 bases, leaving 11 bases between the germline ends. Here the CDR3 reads CASSPLPPNSNQPQHF. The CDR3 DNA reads TGTGCCAGCTCACCATTACCTCCGAATAGCAATCAGCCCCAGCATTTT.

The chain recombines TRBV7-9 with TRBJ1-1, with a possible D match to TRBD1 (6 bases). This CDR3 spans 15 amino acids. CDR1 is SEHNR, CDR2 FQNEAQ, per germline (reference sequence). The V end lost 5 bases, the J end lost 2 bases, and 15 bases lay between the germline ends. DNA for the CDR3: TGTGCCAGCAGCCCCCAGGGGTACCTAAACACTGAAGCTTTCTTT. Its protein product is CASSPQGYLNTEAFF.

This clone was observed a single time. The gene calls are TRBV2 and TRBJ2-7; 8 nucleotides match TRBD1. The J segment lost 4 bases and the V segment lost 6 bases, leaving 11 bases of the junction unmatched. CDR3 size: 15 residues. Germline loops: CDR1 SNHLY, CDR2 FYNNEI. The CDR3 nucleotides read TGTGCCAGCAGCTCCGGGACAGGCCTAATATACGAGCAGTACTTC. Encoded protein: CASSSGTGLIYEQYF.

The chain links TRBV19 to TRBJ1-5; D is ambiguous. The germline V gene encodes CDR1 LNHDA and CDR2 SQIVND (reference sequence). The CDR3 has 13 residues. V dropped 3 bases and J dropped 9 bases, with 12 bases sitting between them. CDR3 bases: TGTGCCAGTAGTATTGGGAGGGAACGGCCCCAGCATTTT. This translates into CASSIGRERPQHF.

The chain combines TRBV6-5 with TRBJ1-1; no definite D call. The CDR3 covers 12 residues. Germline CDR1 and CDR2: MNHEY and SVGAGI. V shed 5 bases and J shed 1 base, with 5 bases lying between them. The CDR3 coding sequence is TGTGCCAGCAGTACGGGGAACACTGAAGCTTTCTTT. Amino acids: CASSTGNTEAFF.